Listed below are T cell receptor beta chains from one sample, sequenced in a study of blood T cell repertoires in COVID-19. The assay was immunoSEQ multiplex PCR, and TCRdb's table has in-frame clones only and misses some. The sample has some 87,000 clones, approximately 80% seen once. Material for sequencing was peripheral blood. These receptors were collected from a human donor in a cohort sampled during active COVID-19. Each CDR3 is given with its conserved first and last residue. The D gene is left open where the match is weak. Not all rows give a size; the values are once, few, many and, for expanded clones, a class.

d_call	v_call	j_call	clone_size	cdr3_aa	cdr3_nt
TRBD2	TRBV3-1/TRBV3-2	TRBJ2-7	few	CASSRTSGYEQYF	TGTGCCAGCAGTCGGACTAGCGGCTACGAGCAGTACTTC
NA	TRBV6-6	TRBJ1-1	NA	CASSYQEGNTEAFF	TGTGCCAGCAGTTACCAAGAGGGTAACACTGAAGCTTTCTTT
NA	TRBV27	TRBJ2-6	NA	CASSFRGSGANVLTF	TGTGCCAGCAGTTTCCGGGGCTCTGGGGCCAACGTCCTGACTTTC
NA	TRBV19	TRBJ1-2	NA	CASSTPGTNGYTF	TGTGCCAGTAGTACCCCCGGGACAAATGGCTACACCTTC
TRBD1	TRBV6-5	TRBJ2-7	few	CASSYRTGGNEQYF	TGTGCCAGCAGCTACCGGACAGGGGGGAACGAGCAGTACTTC
TRBD2	TRBV9	TRBJ2-1	NA	CASSAISGGPYNEQFF	TGTGCCAGCAGCGCAATTAGCGGGGGCCCCTACAATGAGCAGTTCTTC
NA	TRBV3-1/TRBV3-2	TRBJ2-2	NA	CASSQGTRVAGELFF	TGTGCCAGCAGCCAAGGAACCAGGGTCGCCGGGGAGCTGTTTTTT
TRBD2	TRBV19	TRBJ2-1	NA	CASSRTSGRAAGSEQFF	TGTGCCAGTAGCAGAACTAGCGGGAGGGCCGCGGGTAGTGAGCAGTTCTTC
NA	TRBV28	TRBJ2-7	NA	CASTRGGTYEQYF	TGTGCCAGCACGAGAGGGGGTACCTACGAGCAGTACTTC
NA	TRBV6-1	TRBJ1-1	NA	CASSEGGNTEAFF	TGTGCCAGCAGTGAGGGAGGGAACACTGAAGCTTTCTTT
NA	TRBV28	TRBJ1-2	NA	CASSLQGEYYGYTF	TGTGCCAGCAGTTTACAGGGCGAATACTATGGCTACACCTTC
NA	TRBV29-1	TRBJ1-2	NA	CSVDRGGPGYTF	TGCAGCGTTGATCGAGGGGGTCCTGGCTACACCTTC
NA	TRBV10-3	TRBJ1-5	NA	CAISEREGIQPQHF	TGTGCCATCAGTGAACGGGAGGGAATTCAGCCCCAGCATTTT
TRBD2	TRBV9	TRBJ2-1	NA	CASNGGSSYNEQFF	TGTGCCAGCAACGGCGGGAGCTCCTACAATGAGCAGTTCTTC
NA	TRBV10-2	TRBJ2-3	NA	CASSVWEGGTDTQYF	TGCGCCAGCAGTGTGTGGGAGGGGGGCACAGATACGCAGTATTTT
NA	TRBV6-2/TRBV6-3	TRBJ2-6	NA	CASSYGGSGANVLTF	TGTGCCAGCAGTTACGGGGGGTCTGGGGCCAACGTCCTGACTTTC
NA	TRBV18	TRBJ2-1	NA	CASSPRTNNYNEQFF	TGTGCCAGCTCACCACGGACTAACAACTACAATGAGCAGTTCTTC
TRBD1	TRBV5-4	TRBJ1-1	few	CASSWERQGYTEAFF	TGTGCCAGCAGCTGGGAAAGACAGGGGTACACTGAAGCTTTCTTT
NA	TRBV29-1	TRBJ1-3	NA	CSVAGTSSGNTIYF	TGCAGCGTTGCCGGGACAAGCTCTGGAAACACCATATATTTT
TRBD2	TRBV7-9	TRBJ2-1	NA	CASSLAQMSTSGNNEQFF	TGTGCCAGCAGCTTAGCCCAAATGTCAACTAGCGGAAACAATGAGCAGTTCTTC
TRBD1	TRBV5-1	TRBJ2-3	NA	CASSNPSGQGLTDTQYF	TGCGCCAGCAGCAACCCGTCGGGACAGGGCCTCACAGATACGCAGTATTTT
NA	TRBV7-6	TRBJ2-2	few	CASSFEAGVNTGELFF	TGTGCCAGCAGCTTTGAGGCAGGGGTGAACACCGGGGAGCTGTTTTTT
NA	TRBV29-1	TRBJ2-6	NA	CSVETGVGANVLTF	TGCAGCGTTGAAACGGGAGTTGGGGCCAACGTCCTGACTTTC
NA	TRBV7-9	TRBJ1-2	once	CASSRDDSSYGYTF	TGTGCCAGCAGCCGCGACGACAGCAGCTATGGCTACACCTTC
TRBD1	TRBV6-2/TRBV6-3	TRBJ2-7	NA	CASSRTRTGVDEQYF	TGTGCCAGCAGCCGAACTCGGACAGGGGTGGACGAGCAGTACTTC
TRBD1	TRBV18	TRBJ2-2	NA	CASSPPGTVNTGELFF	TGTGCCAGCTCACCACCGGGGACAGTGAACACCGGGGAGCTGTTTTTT
NA	TRBV18	TRBJ1-6	NA	CASSPWTADNSPLHF	TGTGCCAGCTCACCCTGGACAGCAGATAATTCACCCCTCCACTTT